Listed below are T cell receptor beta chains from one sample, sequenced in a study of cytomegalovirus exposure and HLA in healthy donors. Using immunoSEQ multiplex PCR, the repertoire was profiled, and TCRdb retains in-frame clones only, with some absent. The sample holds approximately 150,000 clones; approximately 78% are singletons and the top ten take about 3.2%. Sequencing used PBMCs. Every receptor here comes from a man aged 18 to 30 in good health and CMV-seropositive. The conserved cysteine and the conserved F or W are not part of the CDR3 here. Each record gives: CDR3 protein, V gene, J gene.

ASSLAGSGANVLT	TRBV13	TRBJ2-6
ASSLEGSYGYT	TRBV28	TRBJ1-2
ASSSTNFTDTQY	TRBV5-6	TRBJ2-3
ASSAETLAKNIQY	TRBV5-1	TRBJ2-4
ASSTGVGNEKLF	TRBV7-8	TRBJ1-4
ASSGGTSGGNEQF	TRBV19	TRBJ2-1
ASSRQVKGPQH	TRBV28	TRBJ1-5
ASRGGNQPQH	TRBV19	TRBJ1-5
ASSDSRRTGKSEGEQY	TRBV6-4	TRBJ2-7
ASSPDRGGNEKLF	TRBV7-9	TRBJ1-4
ASSPGLAGDGGEQY	TRBV5-1	TRBJ2-7
ASSLSDRDLYGYT	TRBV4-2	TRBJ1-2
ASSRQGAIMYGYT	TRBV28	TRBJ1-2
ASSSRWGDLDQPQH	TRBV6-5	TRBJ1-5
ASTLAGGRDTQY	TRBV6-1	TRBJ2-3
ASSLTELYEQY	TRBV27	TRBJ2-7
ASSEAGGVTEAF	TRBV19	TRBJ1-1
ASSLAGWTDTQY	TRBV27	TRBJ2-3
SVRTSAGELF	TRBV29-1	TRBJ2-2
ASRQGLAANTGELF	TRBV5-1	TRBJ2-2
ASSLASYGNQPQH	TRBV28	TRBJ1-5
ASSQSFGQPQH	TRBV14	TRBJ1-5
ASSLVGWQGIYEQY	TRBV5-6	TRBJ2-7
ASSTGLKTYEQY	TRBV5-4	TRBJ2-7
SARTGRNQPQH	TRBV29-1	TRBJ1-5
ASRRQGATQPQH	TRBV28	TRBJ1-5
ASKRVNTYEQY	TRBV11-2	TRBJ2-7
ASAGGNEQY	TRBV30	TRBJ2-7
ASSLTRDSSYNEQF	TRBV7-3	TRBJ2-1
ASSFSVPNYGYT	TRBV5-5	TRBJ1-2
ASMSWPDTQY	TRBV6-5	TRBJ2-3
ASSLRRAGRDEQY	TRBV5-1	TRBJ2-7
AITDRVDQPQH	TRBV10-3	TRBJ1-5
ASSQEVTGGAYEQY	TRBV4-1	TRBJ2-7
ASSEGAGGELF	TRBV6-4	TRBJ2-2
ASRAGSSTDTQY	TRBV6-5	TRBJ2-3
ATAGSTDTQY	TRBV28	TRBJ2-3
ASSSLYASSGNTIY	TRBV6-5	TRBJ1-3
ASSFKGSYGYT	TRBV5-8	TRBJ1-2
ASSQDGTGRTGELF	TRBV4-1	TRBJ2-2
ASSKRQGARDTEAF	TRBV19	TRBJ1-1